A single sample gave rise to the 8 T cell receptor beta chains below, sequenced in a study of CD8+CD57+ T cells in acquired aplastic anemia. The use of genomic DNA as template underpinned the TCR beta VDJ and CDR3 profiling. Each CDR3 protein gets one entry after TCRdb re-called the reads with MiXCR. This table has hundreds of thousands of distinct CDR3 sequences, more than 40% appearing once. Patients selected for sequencing had displayed CD8+CD57+ cell expansion by flow cytometry. Sequences were obtained from sorted CD4+, CD8+, or CD8+CD57+ T cells (not recorded which) from PBMCs. These receptors all stem from a human donor with aplastic anemia.

On this clonotype itself: At one end, the junction sequence differs from germline, possibly due to a read error. V gene TRBV7-2 combines with J gene TRBJ2-3; 11 nucleotides align to TRBD2. The CDR3 loop spans 16 amino acids. Per germline, CDR1 SGHTA and CDR2 FQGNSA. CDR3 sequence (DNA): TGTGCCAGTAGCTTTTTTAGCGGGGGGGGCACAGATACGCAGTATTTT. The encoded protein is CASSFFSGGGTDTQYF.

V usage is TRBV19 and J usage is TRBJ1-2; D is unclear. This CDR3 is built from 14 residues. V dropped 11 bases and J dropped 4 bases, with 20 bases sitting between them. The germline CDR1 and CDR2 sequences are LNHDA and SQIVND (reference sequence). The CDR3 is CACSPGGVTYGYTF. DNA of the CDR3: TGTGCCTGCTCCCCCGGCGGCGTCACCTATGGCTACACCTTC.

Remarks on this clonotype: Lacking the conserved final phenylalanine or tryptophan, this CDR3 likely reflects a read error. J is TRBJ2-4 and V is TRBV14; D is perhaps TRBD1 (6 bases). Per germline, CDR1 SGHDN and CDR2 FVKESK. The CDR3 totals 16 residues. The ends were cut back, 4 bases at V and 2 bases at J, with 15 bases in the middle. Here the CDR3 DNA reads TGTGCCAGCAGCCTGGGGACAACGGCGCCCAAAAACATTCAGTACCTC. Translation: CASSLGTTAPKNIQYL.

In its sample, this clonotype was seen many times. V usage is TRBV20-1 and J usage is TRBJ1-6; D is perhaps TRBD1 (5 bases). The CDR3 loop spans 15 amino acids. The germline CDR1 and CDR2 sequences are DFQATT and SNEGSKA (reference sequence). Trimming left V 6 bases short and J 10 bases short, with 22 bases between. This CDR3 is CSAFLSERGGSPLHF. The CDR3 coding sequence is TGCAGTGCCTTTTTGAGTGAACGGGGCGGCTCACCCCTCCACTTT.

This clonotype has just a few counts. V gene TRBV29-1 combines with J gene TRBJ1-1; D gene uncertain. The CDR3 is 12 residues long. Trimming cost V 4 bases and J 1 base, with 7 bases left between them. CDR1 and CDR2 from the germline V gene are SQVTM and ANQGSEA. CDR3 DNA sequence: TGCAGCGTTGGAAGGTCGAACACTGAAGCTTTCTTT. It specifies CSVGRSNTEAFF.

This clonotype was picked up many times. J is TRBJ1-6 and V is TRBV20-1, with a tentative D call TRBD1 (6 bases). CDR3 length: 18 amino acids. The V and J ends lost 0 bases and 5 bases respectively, with 20 bases between them. Germline V gene data show CDR1 as DFQATT and CDR2 as SNEGSKA (reference sequence). CDR3 region: CSARDLGTNRDHNSPLHF. CDR3 nucleotide sequence: TGCAGTGCTAGAGATCTCGGGACAAACCGAGATCATAATTCACCCCTCCACTTT.

The rearrangement joins TRBV7-9 to TRBJ2-2; 10 positions match TRBD1. After removal of 5 bases from V and 6 bases from J, the junction contained 9 bases not matched to a gene. The CDR3 totals 16 residues. Germline V lookup: CDR1 SEHNR, CDR2 FQNEAQ (reference sequence). In nucleotides, the CDR3 is TGTGCCAGCAGCCAGAATATAGGACAGGGGGCCGGGGAGCTGTTTTTT. This encodes CASSQNIGQGAGELFF.

The gene calls are TRBV10-1 and TRBJ2-2; D is undetermined. This CDR3 is built from 16 residues. The germline V gene has CDR1 WNHNN and CDR2 SYGVQD (reference sequence). V was shortened by 11 bases and J by 5 bases, with 24 bases between the two germline ends. The CDR3 is CALCEAKELSTGELFF. CDR3 nucleotide sequence: TGCGCCTTATGTGAAGCGAAGGAGTTGAGTACCGGGGAGCTGTTTTTT.